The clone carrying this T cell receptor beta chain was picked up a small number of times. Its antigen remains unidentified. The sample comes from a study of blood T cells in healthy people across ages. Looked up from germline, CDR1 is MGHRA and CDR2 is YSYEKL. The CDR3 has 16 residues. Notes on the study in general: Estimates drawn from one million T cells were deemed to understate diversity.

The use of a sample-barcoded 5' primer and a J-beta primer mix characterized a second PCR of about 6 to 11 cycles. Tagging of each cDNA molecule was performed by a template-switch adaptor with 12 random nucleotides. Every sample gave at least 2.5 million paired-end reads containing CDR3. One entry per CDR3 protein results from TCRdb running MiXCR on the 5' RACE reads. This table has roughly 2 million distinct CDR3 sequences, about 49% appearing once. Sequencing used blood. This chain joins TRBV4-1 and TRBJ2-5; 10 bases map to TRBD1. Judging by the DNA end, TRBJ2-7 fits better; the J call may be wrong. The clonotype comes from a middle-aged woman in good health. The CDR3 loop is CASSHLPGQGTNEQYF. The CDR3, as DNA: TGCGCCAGCAGCCACTTGCCGGGACAGGGGACGAACGAGCAGTACTTC.